The 32 T cell receptor beta chains listed next were all sequenced from one sample in a study of cytomegalovirus exposure and HLA in healthy donors. Profiled with immunoSEQ multiplex PCR; TCRdb holds only in-frame clones, not every one. The table shows about 240,000 clones, with around nine tenths occurring only once. The sample was PBMCs. These receptors originate from a man aged 18 to 30 in good health and CMV-seronegative.

The CDR3 DNA is TGTGCCAGCACTGGGACAGCCTCCTACGAGCAGTACTTC. This codes for CASTGTASYEQYF. The chain combines TRBV2 with TRBJ2-7; TRBD1 matches 7 bases. Germline V gene sequence: CDR1 SNHLY, CDR2 FYNNEI. J lost 0 bases, V lost 7 bases, and 3 bases had no gene match. The CDR3 covers 13 residues.

The CDR3 coding sequence is TGTGCTAGTGGTTTGGTACCTTGGTGGGAGGGCTGGGAGCAGTTCTTC. Translated: CASGLVPWWEGWEQFF. The rearrangement joins TRBV12-5 to TRBJ2-1, with 7 bases aligning to TRBD2. CDR1 and CDR2 (germline): LGHNT, FRNRAP. V shed 0 bases and J 10 bases; nucleotides not matched to a gene: 12. The CDR3 totals 16 residues.

The chain combines TRBV30 with TRBJ1-1, with D possibly matching TRBD1 (5 bases). Germline V gene lookup returns CDR1 GTSNPN and CDR2 SVGIG (reference sequence). V was shortened by 2 bases and J by 6 bases, with 13 bases between the two germline ends. The CDR3 has 13 amino acids. The CDR3 nucleotides read TGTGCCTGGAGTTCCACTCGGGGGGCTGAAGCTTTCTTT. Translation: CAWSSTRGAEAFF.

The V and J genes are TRBV7-2 and TRBJ1-2; 7 bases agree with TRBD1. Germline V gene sequence: CDR1 SGHTA, CDR2 FQGNSA. Trimming removed 5 bases from V and 8 bases from J; junction bases left unmatched: 11. The length of the CDR3 is 14 residues. CDR3 residues: CASSQYQGESGYTF. The CDR3 DNA sequence: TGTGCCAGCAGCCAATATCAGGGGGAGTCGGGCTACACCTTC.

J is TRBJ2-3 and V is TRBV29-1, with D maybe TRBD2 (6 bases). The V end lost 3 bases, the J end lost 2 bases, and 15 bases lay between the germline ends. Germline V gene data show CDR1 as SQVTM and CDR2 as ANQGSEA. The CDR3 contains 15 residues. As DNA, the CDR3 is TGCAGCGTTGAGGTTCGCGGGATGGACACAGATACGCAGTATTTT. It yields the protein CSVEVRGMDTDTQYF.

The gene calls are TRBV7-2 and TRBJ2-1; TRBD1 agrees at 10 bases. This CDR3 contains 15 residues. Losses at the gene ends were 5 bases for V and 6 bases for J; bases not matched to a gene: 7. Germline lookup yields CDR1 SGHTA and CDR2 FQGNSA. DNA for the CDR3: TGTGCCAGCAGCCCCGGGACAGGGGAGGTCAATGAGCAGTTCTTC. Amino acids: CASSPGTGEVNEQFF.

The V and J genes are TRBV7-2 and TRBJ2-6, with D tentatively TRBD1 (6 bases). V lost 2 bases, J lost 2 bases, and 7 bases lay in between. This CDR3 has 15 residues. CDR1 SGHTA and CDR2 FQGNSA come from the germline V gene. CDR3 DNA: TGTGCCAGCAGCTTACAGGGGACTGGGGCCAACGTCCTGACTTTC. This encodes CASSLQGTGANVLTF.

The rearrangement joins TRBV29-1 to TRBJ1-5, with D hard to call. Germline V gives CDR1 SQVTM, CDR2 ANQGSEA. Trimming took off 2 bases at V and 3 bases at J, with 5 bases between the two ends. The CDR3 spans 12 residues. CDR3 residues: CSVELPNQPQHF. Written as DNA, the CDR3 is TGCAGCGTTGAACTTCCCAATCAGCCCCAGCATTTT.

The chain uses TRBV9 and TRBJ2-1; maybe TRBD2 (6 bases). The CDR3 has 17 amino acids. V was shortened by 0 bases and J by 6 bases, with 19 bases between the two germline ends. Germline-derived CDR1 and CDR2 are SGDLS and YYNGEE. As DNA, the CDR3 is TGTGCCAGCAGCGTAGGATTGGAGGGAGTAACGACCAATGAGCAGTTCTTC. Translation: CASSVGLEGVTTNEQFF. Full variable domain (rest looked up from reference TRBV9 and TRBJ2-1): DSGVTQTPKHLITATGQRVTLRCSPRSGDLSVYWYQQSLDQGLQFLIQYYNGEERAKGNILERFSAQQFPDLHSELNLSSLELGDSALYFCASSVGLEGVTTNEQFFGPGTRLTVL.

This clone was recorded once. J is TRBJ2-5 and V is TRBV4-3, with a weak D call TRBD2 (6 bases). This CDR3 contains 14 residues. V lost 2 bases and J 2 bases, leaving 9 bases between the germline ends. Germline V gene sequence: CDR1 LGHNA, CDR2 YSLEER. CDR3 nucleotide sequence: TGCGCCAGCAGCCAAAACCGGGGGCAAGAGACCCAGTACTTC. Protein sequence: CASSQNRGQETQYF.

The V and J genes are TRBV4-3 and TRBJ1-5; 8 nucleotides match TRBD1. Unmatched junction bases numbered 4, after V lost 4 bases and J lost 2 bases. The CDR3 length is 15 residues. Germline V gene sequence: CDR1 LGHNA, CDR2 YSLEER. The CDR3 here is CASSRDRGGNQPQHF. Written as DNA, the CDR3 is TGCGCCAGCAGCCGAGACAGGGGTGGCAATCAGCCCCAGCATTTT.

This clone was picked up a small number of times. For the CDR3, the DNA is TGTGCCACGAACCAGGGTGTCGATACGCAGTATTTT. Its protein product is CATNQGVDTQYF. The rearrangement links TRBV2 to TRBJ2-3; D perhaps matches TRBD1 (5 bases). The CDR3 is 12 amino acids. Germline CDR1 SNHLY, CDR2 FYNNEI. Trimming removed 10 bases at V and 6 bases at J, with 14 bases between. The variable domain in full, completed from reference TRBV2 and TRBJ2-3, reads EPEVTQTPSHQVTQMGQEVILRCVPISNHLYFYWYRQILGQKVEFLVSFYNNEISEKSEIFDDQFSVERPDGSNFTLKIRSTKLEDSAMYFCATNQGVDTQYFGPGTRLTVL.

The chain couples TRBV28 to TRBJ2-7; 7 bases fit TRBD1. The CDR3 covers 14 residues. Unmatched junction bases numbered 8, after V lost 8 bases and J lost 1 base. The germline CDR1 and CDR2 sequences are MDHEN and SYDVKM. The CDR3 region has the DNA TGTGCCAGCTTGGACAGGAGCACATCCTACGAGCAGTACTTC. Encoded protein: CASLDRSTSYEQYF.

The J gene is TRBJ1-6, the V gene TRBV19, with D tentatively TRBD1 (5 bases). CDR1 and CDR2 from the germline V gene are LNHDA and SQIVND (reference sequence). CDR3 size: 14 residues. The V and J ends lost 5 bases and 5 bases respectively, with 10 bases between them. Here the CDR3 DNA reads TGTGCCAGTAGTCAGGGTGGTCATAATTCACCCCTCCACTTT. Protein product: CASSQGGHNSPLHF.

This clone was counted only a few times. The gene calls are TRBV5-1 and TRBJ2-3; 9 bases line up with TRBD1. Germline V gene sequence: CDR1 SGHRS, CDR2 YFSETQ. V lost 6 bases, J lost 3 bases, and 2 bases stayed unmatched. There are 13 residues in the CDR3. CDR3 DNA sequence: TGCGCCAGCAAGACAGGGGGGACAGATACGCAGTATTTT. This codes for CASKTGGTDTQYF.

The J gene is TRBJ1-1, the V gene TRBV4-2; TRBD1 aligns across 7 bases. Germline lookup yields CDR1 LGHNA and CDR2 YNFKEQ. The J segment lost 5 bases and the V segment lost 4 bases, leaving 7 bases of the junction unmatched. This CDR3 has 14 residues. In DNA form, the CDR3 reads TGTGCCAGCAGCCTCGACAGGGTGGGTACTGAAGCTTTCTTT. Protein product: CASSLDRVGTEAFF.

The chain carries TRBV14 and TRBJ2-1, with D maybe TRBD2 (6 bases). The ends were cut back, 4 bases at V and 7 bases at J, with 11 bases in the middle. Germline V gene data show CDR1 as SGHDN and CDR2 as FVKESK. The CDR3 has 13 residues. CDR3 DNA sequence: TGTGCCAGCAGCCCCCGGGGAGGTAATGAGCAGTTCTTC. Protein: CASSPRGGNEQFF.

This rearrangement joins TRBV7-8 to TRBJ2-7, with a possible D match to TRBD2 (5 bases). Trimming stripped 5 bases from V and 7 bases from J, with 21 bases between. CDR1 is SGHVS, CDR2 FQNEAQ, per germline. This CDR3 spans 15 amino acids. This chain's CDR3 is CASSKRELVRGEQYF. The CDR3 nucleotides read TGTGCCAGCAGCAAAAGGGAGCTGGTGAGAGGAGAGCAGTACTTC.

The chain couples TRBV5-6 to TRBJ2-7; TRBD1 might be the D (7 bases). This CDR3 region has 16 residues. Deletions cut 3 bases from V and 6 bases from J, with 22 bases between. Germline V lookup: CDR1 SGHDT, CDR2 YYEEEE. CDR3 in amino acids: CASSSPNPIRGVEQYF. The DNA for the CDR3 is TGTGCCAGCAGCTCGCCGAACCCCATCAGGGGGGTCGAGCAGTACTTC.

Written as DNA, the CDR3 is TGTGCCAGCAGCCGACAGGGTTGGACCGGGGAGCTGTTTTTT. This sequence encodes CASSRQGWTGELFF. This chain joins TRBV14 and TRBJ2-2; 7 positions match TRBD1. With 4 bases clipped from V and 5 bases from J, the junction kept 4 bases outside the gene matches. The germline CDR1 and CDR2 sequences are SGHDN and FVKESK. This CDR3 has 14 amino acids.

This rearrangement joins TRBV29-1 to TRBJ2-3, with D possibly TRBD2 on 6 matching bases. CDR1 is SQVTM, CDR2 ANQGSEA, per germline. There are 12 residues in the CDR3. V dropped 5 bases and J dropped 3 bases, with 9 bases sitting between them. CDR3 DNA sequence: TGCAGCGTTTCGGCGGGGACAGATACGCAGTATTTT. This translates into CSVSAGTDTQYF.

The rearrangement links TRBV19 to TRBJ1-2, with 7 bases identical to TRBD1. V shed 5 bases and J 4 bases; nucleotides not matched to a gene: 4. Germline V CDR1 and CDR2: LNHDA, SQIVND (reference sequence). The CDR3 spans 13 residues. The chain's CDR3 is CASSWDSRYGYTF. The CDR3 DNA is TGTGCCAGTAGTTGGGACAGCCGCTATGGCTACACCTTC.

This chain joins TRBV6-5 and TRBJ1-3, with TRBD1 matching over 7 bases. The CDR3 loop spans 13 amino acids. CDR1 is MNHEY, CDR2 SVGAGI, per germline. The V segment lost 6 bases and the J segment 7 bases; nucleotides outside the gene matches: 6. For the CDR3, the DNA is TGTGCCAGCAGACCAGGGGGGTCCAACACCATATATTTT. It translates to CASRPGGSNTIYF.

This chain joins TRBV4-3 and TRBJ2-1; 12 bases align to TRBD2. J was trimmed by 5 bases and V by 0 bases; bases with no gene match: 5. The V gene's germline CDR1 is LGHNA and CDR2 YSLEER. The CDR3 is 17 amino acids. The CDR3 is CASSQETSGRINNEQFF. The CDR3 DNA is TGCGCCAGCAGCCAAGAAACTAGCGGGAGGATCAACAATGAGCAGTTCTTC.

The chain recombines TRBV30 with TRBJ2-3, with D possibly TRBD2 on 5 matching bases. CDR1 GTSNPN and CDR2 SVGIG come from the germline V gene (reference sequence). V shed 0 bases and J shed 7 bases, with 23 bases lying between them. The CDR3 consists of 17 residues. CDR3 sequence reads: CAWSVLSEGLGWNTQYF. The CDR3 DNA reads as TGTGCCTGGAGTGTACTTTCAGAGGGTCTTGGTTGGAATACGCAGTATTTT.

The gene calls are TRBV29-1 and TRBJ2-7; 9 bases fit TRBD1. The CDR3 has 13 residues. Germline V gene data show CDR1 as SQVTM and CDR2 as ANQGSEA. The J segment lost 3 bases and the V segment lost 7 bases, leaving 7 bases of the junction unmatched. The CDR3 here is CSGTGQGSYEQYF. CDR3 DNA: TGCAGCGGCACGGGACAGGGAAGCTACGAGCAGTACTTC.

Only one count was recorded for this clone. The chain recombines TRBV9 with TRBJ2-3; 10 bases match TRBD2. The CDR3 totals 16 residues. V shed 4 bases and J 1 base; nucleotides not matched to a gene: 6. Germline-derived CDR1 and CDR2 are SGDLS and YYNGEE. The DNA of the CDR3 is TGTGCCAGCAGCTACGGACTAGCGGATGGCACAGATACGCAGTATTTT. As protein: CASSYGLADGTDTQYF.

This clone was seen once. This chain joins TRBV19 and TRBJ2-7, with TRBD1 as a possible D gene (6 bases). Trimming pared 9 bases from V and 1 base from J, leaving 13 bases between. This CDR3 region has 13 residues. CDR1 LNHDA and CDR2 SQIVND come from the germline V gene (reference sequence). The CDR3 DNA sequence: TGTGCCAGCTCCGTAGGACAGTCCTACGAGCAGTACTTC. This translates into CASSVGQSYEQYF.

The J gene is TRBJ1-5, the V gene TRBV25-1; D uncertain. This CDR3 contains 10 residues. The V gene lost 3 bases and the J gene lost 9 bases, with 3 bases spanning the gap. Per germline, CDR1 MGHDK and CDR2 SYGVNS. The CDR3 sequence: CASSDRPQHF. The CDR3 DNA is TGTGCCAGCAGTGACCGGCCCCAGCATTTT.

The genes are TRBV11-2 and TRBJ2-7, with D uncertain. CDR1 and CDR2 (germline): SGHAT, FQNNGV. This CDR3 is built from 13 residues. V shed 1 base and J shed 2 bases, with 6 bases lying between them. The CDR3 DNA is TGTGCCAGCAGCTTAGCCCCAGCCTACGAGCAGTACTTC. Amino acids: CASSLAPAYEQYF.

The gene calls are TRBV7-2 and TRBJ1-5; D uncertain. Germline CDR1 reads SGHTA; CDR2 reads FQGNSA. The CDR3 has 15 residues. The V end lost 1 base, the J end lost 0 bases, and 7 bases lay between the germline ends. The CDR3 protein is CASSLVQNSNQPQHF. CDR3 sequence (DNA): TGTGCCAGCAGCTTAGTTCAGAATAGCAATCAGCCCCAGCATTTT.

J is TRBJ1-6 and V is TRBV2; possibly TRBD1 for D (5 bases). The CDR3 is made up of 15 amino acids. V shed 7 bases and J shed 8 bases, with 18 bases lying between them. The germline V gene has CDR1 SNHLY and CDR2 FYNNEI. The CDR3 DNA reads TGTGCCAGCAAGGCCAGGGTTAGTGTTGATTCACCCCTCCACTTT. Its translation: CASKARVSVDSPLHF.